These T cell receptor beta chains were read from a single sample in a study of cytotoxic CD8 clonotypes in ibrutinib-treated CLL. Sequencing used immunoSEQ multiplex PCR; TCRdb keeps in-frame clones, though not all of them. Of some 130,000 clones listed, approximately 83% are singletons. Sample: PBMCs, taken after 24 months of ibrutinib treatment. These receptors were collected from a human donor with chronic lymphocytic leukemia. The CDR3 runs from the conserved cysteine through the conserved F or W. A D gene is named only where the DNA matches it firmly. A clone size is listed for some rows: how often the clone was seen (once, few, many), or a class if it is expanded.

v_gene	abundance	d_gene	j_gene	CDR3aa	CDR3nt
TRBV5-1	-	-	TRBJ1-5	CASSLEGGAGQPQHF	TGCGCCAGCAGCTTGGAAGGGGGGGCAGGTCAGCCCCAGCATTTT
TRBV11-2	once	-	TRBJ1-2	CASSLGGLPYGYTF	TGTGCCAGCAGCTTGGGGGGACTTCCCTATGGCTACACCTTC
TRBV6-9	-	TRBD2	TRBJ2-3	CASRYSGGPTDTQYF	TGTGCCAGCAGATATAGCGGGGGTCCTACAGATACGCAGTATTTT
TRBV9	-	-	TRBJ2-1	CASSVQLGSYNEQFF	TGTGCCAGCAGCGTACAATTAGGTTCCTACAATGAGCAGTTCTTC
TRBV28	-	-	TRBJ2-3	CASARGGPGSDTQYF	TGTGCCAGCGCACGGGGCGGGCCAGGGTCAGATACGCAGTATTTT
TRBV5-1	-	TRBD1	TRBJ1-1	CASSFKTGASEAFF	TGCGCCAGCAGCTTTAAGACAGGGGCATCTGAAGCTTTCTTT
TRBV19	-	TRBD2	TRBJ2-3	CASSHLAGATDTQYF	TGTGCCAGTAGTCATCTAGCGGGAGCGACGGATACGCAGTATTTT
TRBV28	-	TRBD1	TRBJ2-7	CASYTGDRYYEQYF	TGTGCCAGCTACACAGGGGATCGTTACTACGAGCAGTACTTC
TRBV4-2	-	-	TRBJ1-3	CASSPDPLTQTRSGNTIYF	TGTGCCAGCAGCCCGGACCCCCTGACACAGACCCGCTCTGGAAACACCATATATTTT
TRBV5-4	-	TRBD1	TRBJ2-6	CASSYRQGNHPGANVLTF	TGTGCCAGCAGCTACCGACAGGGGAATCATCCTGGGGCCAACGTCCTGACTTTC
TRBV29-1	-	TRBD1	TRBJ2-5	CSAKAGGSQETQYF	TGCAGCGCCAAGGCAGGGGGCTCTCAAGAGACCCAGTACTTC
TRBV6-6	-	-	TRBJ2-7	CASNRRGDSYEQYF	TGTGCCAGCAACAGAAGGGGCGACTCCTACGAGCAGTACTTC